The present TCR beta chain was sequenced within a study of cytomegalovirus exposure and HLA in healthy donors. About the research overall: A subsequent analysis reported that the 120 or so validation repertoires were produced on the same platform that had also been used for the 666 first-cohort repertoires. Study outcomes and limitations: Listed as cytomegalovirus-associated were 150 or so TCR beta chains.

V shed 5 bases and J 2 bases; nucleotides not matched to a gene: 4. Looked up from germline, CDR1 is LNHDA and CDR2 is SQIVND (reference sequence). This CDR3 comprises 15 residues. These donors were members of the approximately 110-subject validation cohort, a group separate from the approximately 700-subject first cohort. Worth noting for this clone: Its specificity is unknown.

Libraries were prepared by immunoSEQ multiplex PCR; TCRdb keeps only in-frame clonotypes and omits some of them. The data contain approximately 62,000 clones, approximately 90% of them singletons. This clonotype was sampled from a woman aged 18-29 years in good health and CMV-seronegative. The genes are TRBV19 and TRBJ1-1, with TRBD1 identical over 11 bases. The specimen was PBMCs. The CDR3, as DNA: TGTGCCAGTAGTGTGGACAGGGGGCTTAACACTGAAGCTTTCTTT. This translates into CASSVDRGLNTEAFF.